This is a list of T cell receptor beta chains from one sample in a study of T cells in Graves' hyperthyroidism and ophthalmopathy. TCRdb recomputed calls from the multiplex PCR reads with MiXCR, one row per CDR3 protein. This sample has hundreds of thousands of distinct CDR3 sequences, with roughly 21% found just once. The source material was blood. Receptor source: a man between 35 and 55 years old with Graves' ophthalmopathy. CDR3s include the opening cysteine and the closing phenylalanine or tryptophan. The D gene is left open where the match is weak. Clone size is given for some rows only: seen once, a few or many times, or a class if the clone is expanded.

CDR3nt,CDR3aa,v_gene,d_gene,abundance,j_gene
TGTGCCAGCAGTTTTTCCATGGCAGATAGCAATCAGCCCCAGCATTTT,CASSFSMADSNQPQHF,TRBV28,.,.,TRBJ1-5
TGCAGCGTTCACCCTAGGAGCGGCTACACCTTC,CSVHPRSGYTF,TRBV29-1,.,few,TRBJ1-2
TGTGCCAGCAGCCAAGACTGGGGGGCAGTTAGCTCTGGGGCCAACGTCCTGACTTTC,CASSQDWGAVSSGANVLTF,TRBV3-1,.,few,TRBJ2-6
TGCAGTGGGTCAGCACCAAACTATGGCTACACCTTC,CSGSAPNYGYTF,TRBV20-1,.,.,TRBJ1-2
TGTGCCACCAGCAGAGATTGGCGTGCCTACGAGCAGTACTTC,CATSRDWRAYEQYF,TRBV15,.,many,TRBJ2-7
TGTGCCAGCAGTTCCAAGACTAGCGGGAGGAATGAGCAGTTCTTC,CASSSKTSGRNEQFF,TRBV27,TRBD2,few,TRBJ2-1
TGTGCCACCAGACAGGGGATCTACGAGCAGTACTTC,CATRQGIYEQYF,TRBV6-2/TRBV6-3,TRBD1,many,TRBJ2-7
TGTGCCAGCAAAGAGACCCACTCTGGAAACACCATATATTTT,CASKETHSGNTIYF,TRBV2,.,.,TRBJ1-3
TGTGCCACTGCAATTGGTGCTGAAGCTTTCTTT,CATAIGAEAFF,TRBV6-2/TRBV6-3,.,many,TRBJ1-1
TGTGCCTGGGACGCCCTAGCGGGAGAAAACAATGAGCAGTTCTTC,CAWDALAGENNEQFF,TRBV30,TRBD2,many,TRBJ2-1
TGTGCCAGCAGCTTAAGGACACGGGGGGCCGGGGAGCTGTTTTTT,CASSLRTRGAGELFF,TRBV7-2,TRBD2,few,TRBJ2-2
TGCGCCAGCAGCTTGGAAGGCTCTGGGGCCAACGTCCTGACTTTC,CASSLEGSGANVLTF,TRBV5-1,.,many,TRBJ2-6
TGTGCCAGCAGCTCCACTAGCGGGAGAACCTACAATGAGCAGTTCTTC,CASSSTSGRTYNEQFF,TRBV7-9,TRBD2,few,TRBJ2-1
TGTGCCAGCAGCGCCCGGGACAGGGGTTCCACCGGGGAGCTGTTTTTT,CASSARDRGSTGELFF,TRBV13,TRBD1,.,TRBJ2-2
TGTGCCAGCAGCTCGGCGGCTAGCGGGAGTGAGCAGTTCTTC,CASSSAASGSEQFF,TRBV27,TRBD2,many,TRBJ2-1
TGTGCCAGCAGCTTAGGCAACACAAACACCGGGGAGCTGTTTTTT,CASSLGNTNTGELFF,TRBV11-2,.,many,TRBJ2-2
TGCAGTGCTAGAGACGGGGGGCGAGAGACCCAGTACTTC,CSARDGGRETQYF,TRBV20-1,.,many,TRBJ2-5
TGTGCCAGTAGTATAGAGCCCGGGACAGGCTCCTACGAGCAGTACTTC,CASSIEPGTGSYEQYF,TRBV19,TRBD1,.,TRBJ2-7
TGTGCCAGCAGTTCCCGGGACCGAGGACTTGAGGACGAGCAGTACTTC,CASSSRDRGLEDEQYF,TRBV28,.,many,TRBJ2-7
TGTGCCAGCAGTTCGGGGGCCTCGGGCCGCACGGATACGCAGTATTTT,CASSSGASGRTDTQYF,TRBV28,.,.,TRBJ2-3
TGTGCCAGCAGCGTAACTGGACTAGCGGGACATGAGCAGTTCTTC,CASSVTGLAGHEQFF,TRBV9,TRBD2,few,TRBJ2-1
TGCAGTGCTAGAGGGACTAGCCCTCCGGAGACCCAGTACTTC,CSARGTSPPETQYF,TRBV20-1,TRBD2,few,TRBJ2-5
TGCAGTGCGGAGCGTTTCGGGACTAACCAAGAGACCCAGTACTTC,CSAERFGTNQETQYF,TRBV20-1,TRBD2,many,TRBJ2-5
TGTGCCAGCAGAAGGGACAACACTGAAGCTTTCTTT,CASRRDNTEAFF,TRBV2,.,many,TRBJ1-1
TGTGCCAGCAGCCTGGCGCGGGAGTCCCTAAACAATGAGCAGTTCTTC,CASSLARESLNNEQFF,TRBV11-2,TRBD2,many,TRBJ2-1
TGTGCCAGCAGCCCTCGGGGGGATGAGCAGTTCTTC,CASSPRGDEQFF,TRBV18,TRBD2,many,TRBJ2-1
TGTGCCAGCAGTTACGCCGCGGGGGCGGGAGGTAGGCGGGATACGCAGTATTTT,CASSYAAGAGGRRDTQYF,TRBV6-5,TRBD2,.,TRBJ2-3
TGTGCCAGCAGTTGGGGCAGCTACAATCAGCCCCAGCATTTT,CASSWGSYNQPQHF,TRBV12-3/TRBV12-4,.,.,TRBJ1-5
TGTGCCAGCACCAGCTCCGGGACTAGCGGGAGAGGGCATGAGCAGTTCTTC,CASTSSGTSGRGHEQFF,TRBV7-3,TRBD2,.,TRBJ2-1
TGCAGTGCCCCGGAAGTAGCGGGGGGAAAGACTTTCAATGAGCAGTTCTTC,CSAPEVAGGKTFNEQFF,TRBV20-1,TRBD2,.,TRBJ2-1
TGTGCCAGCAGCTTAACTGCCGGGAACACTGAAGCTTTCTTT,CASSLTAGNTEAFF,TRBV11-2,.,many,TRBJ1-1
TGTGCCACCGTACCGCGTGAGGGGTACACTGAAGCTTTCTTT,CATVPREGYTEAFF,TRBV10-3,.,many,TRBJ1-1
TGCGCCAGCAGCACTAGCGGGATGACCGGGGAGCTGTTTTTT,CASSTSGMTGELFF,TRBV5-1,TRBD2,few,TRBJ2-2
TGTGCCAGCAGCGTAGATCCCCCGAGCGGGGTGGCAGATACGCAGTATTTT,CASSVDPPSGVADTQYF,TRBV9,TRBD2,few,TRBJ2-3
TGTGCCAGCTCACCACTCTTGGTTAGCGAGAACACTGAAGCTTTCTTT,CASSPLLVSENTEAFF,TRBV18,.,few,TRBJ1-1
TGTGCCAGCAGCCCAGGGGGACTAGCGGGGAACCGAAATCAGCCCCAGCATTTT,CASSPGGLAGNRNQPQHF,TRBV2,TRBD1,.,TRBJ1-5